These 11 T cell receptor beta chains share one sample of origin, sequenced in a study of T cells in Graves' hyperthyroidism and ophthalmopathy. There were TCR beta CDR3 regions amplified from RNA transcripts. First-round RT-PCR with HTBI primers amplified the TCR CDR3 region. TCRdb reprocessed the multiplex PCR reads via MiXCR and lists one record per CDR3 protein. The sample records roughly 380,000 distinct CDR3 sequences, over 11% being singletons. The sequencing sample was made of blood. These receptors were collected from a woman aged 55-69 years with Graves' hyperthyroidism.

The chain uses TRBV11-2 and TRBJ2-1, with TRBD2 identical over 15 bases. CDR1 and CDR2 from the germline V gene are SGHAT and FQNNGV. The CDR3 has 13 residues. V lost 6 bases and J lost 15; bases outside the gene matches: 6. The CDR3 loop reads CASRGLAGGHMFF. In DNA form, the CDR3 reads TGTGCCAGCAGGGGACTAGCGGGAGGCCATATGTTCTTC.

This clonotype was detected many times. The chain couples TRBV12-3 or TRBV12-4 to TRBJ2-2; D is perhaps TRBD2 (7 bases). The CDR3 spans 16 residues. V was cut by 0 bases and J by 5 bases, with 13 bases left in between. The CDR3 DNA reads TGTGCCAGCAGTTTAGCGCGAGGGAGGGGGACCGGGGAGCTGTTTTTT. Protein: CASSLARGRGTGELFF.

The gene calls are TRBV3-1 and TRBJ2-3; D ambiguous. The CDR3 loop spans 13 amino acids. From germline, CDR1 is LGHDT and CDR2 YNNKEL (reference sequence). V was shortened by 4 bases and J by 8 bases, with 13 bases between the two germline ends. CDR3: CASSPARTSTQYF. As DNA, the CDR3 is TGTGCCAGCAGCCCTGCGCGAACGAGTACGCAGTATTTT.

Many counts were recorded for this clonotype. V gene TRBV28 combines with J gene TRBJ2-7; TRBD2 matches at 9 bases. V shed 2 bases and J 5 bases; nucleotides not matched to a gene: 4. This CDR3 is built from 14 residues. Germline lookup yields CDR1 MDHEN and CDR2 SYDVKM. This CDR3 is CASSLAGGVHEQYF. CDR3 DNA: TGTGCCAGCAGTTTAGCGGGAGGGGTCCACGAGCAGTACTTC. Looking up the rest from reference TRBV28 and TRBJ2-7 gives the full variable domain: DVKVTQSSRYLVKRTGEKVFLECVQDMDHENMFWYRQDPGLGLRLIYFSYDVKMKEKGDIPEGYSVSREKKERFSLILESASTNQTSMYLCASSLAGGVHEQYFGPGTRLTVT.

J is TRBJ2-2 and V is TRBV19; 7 bases are a match to TRBD1. With 4 bases clipped from V and 5 bases from J, the junction kept 10 bases outside the gene matches. CDR3 length: 16 residues. Per the germline V gene, CDR1 is LNHDA and CDR2 is SQIVND (reference sequence). The CDR3 region is CASSKGGNLLTGELFF. In nucleotides, the CDR3 is TGTGCCAGTAGTAAAGGGGGCAATTTATTAACCGGGGAGCTGTTTTTT.

This clonotype was detected ten times or more. The chain joins TRBV29-1 to TRBJ1-1, with D maybe TRBD1 (6 bases). The CDR3 loop spans 12 amino acids. CDR1 and CDR2 (germline): SQVTM, ANQGSEA. V lost 6 bases to trimming and J lost 4 bases, with 12 bases between them. The DNA of the CDR3 is TGCAGCGTAGCAGGGGTGAGCACTGAAGCTTTCTTT. The encoded protein is CSVAGVSTEAFF.

The table lists this clonotype with many counts. The chain recombines TRBV2 with TRBJ1-5, with a tentative D call TRBD1 (6 bases). The germline gives CDR1 SNHLY, CDR2 FYNNEI. V lost 3 bases and J lost 5, with 11 bases in between. The CDR3 is made up of 14 amino acids. CDR3 amino acids: CASSDGTPYQPQHF. In DNA form, the CDR3 reads TGTGCCAGCAGTGACGGGACACCATATCAGCCCCAGCATTTT.

This rearrangement joins TRBV2 to TRBJ2-1, with D perhaps matching TRBD2 (6 bases). V lost 11 bases and J lost 4, with 21 bases in between. Germline loops: CDR1 SNHLY, CDR2 FYNNEI. The CDR3 has 15 residues. CDR3 sequence reads: CASSDGSTGYNEQFF. CDR3 DNA sequence: TGTGCCTCCTCGGACGGGAGTACCGGTTACAATGAGCAGTTCTTC.

This clonotype was detected many times. The genes are TRBV12-3 or TRBV12-4 and TRBJ2-3; 12 bases agree with TRBD2. V shed 3 bases and J 4 bases; nucleotides not matched to a gene: 11. The CDR3 loop spans 18 amino acids. CDR3 sequence reads: CASSFLWLAGGGADTQYF. CDR3 in DNA: TGTGCCAGCAGTTTTCTGTGGCTAGCGGGAGGGGGCGCAGATACGCAGTATTTT.

This clonotype was detected once. This rearrangement joins TRBV9 to TRBJ2-5; possible D gene TRBD2, 6 bases. V lost 6 bases and J lost 4, with 13 bases in between. The CDR3 is 13 amino acids. Germline V lookup: CDR1 SGDLS, CDR2 YYNGEE. Here the CDR3 reads CASNPEGRETQYF. The CDR3 coding sequence is TGTGCCAGCAACCCGGAGGGCAGAGAGACCCAGTACTTC.

This clonotype has a count of ten or more. The gene calls are TRBV18 and TRBJ1-1; D is undetermined. The CDR3 totals 16 residues. CDR1 and CDR2 from the germline V gene are KGHSH and LQKENI. Trimming took 1 base from V and 0 from J, leaving 12 bases between them. Here the CDR3 reads CASSPRVAEMNTEAFF. For the CDR3, the DNA is TGTGCCAGCTCACCACGAGTTGCAGAGATGAACACTGAAGCTTTCTTT.